The T cell receptor (beta chain) described here comes from a study of Graves' ophthalmopathy and Graves' hyperthyroidism. Someone took the PBMCs out of approximately 9 ml of fresh peripheral blood. At least ten counts were recorded for this clonotype. CDR1 LNHDA and CDR2 SQIVND come from the germline V gene (reference sequence). This CDR3 spans 12 amino acids. V lost 3 bases and J 13 bases, leaving 12 bases between the germline ends. For repertoire sequencing, the TCR beta CDR3 regions were amplified from RNA transcripts. Scientists carried out first-round RT-PCR using HTBI primers and then a second-round multiplex PCR. TCRdb called the multiplex PCR reads again in MiXCR, with one record for every CDR3 protein. Of about 640,000 distinct CDR3 sequences listed, roughly 41% are singletons.

The sample taken for sequencing was peripheral blood. This TCR came from an adult man with Graves' ophthalmopathy. This rearrangement joins TRBV19 to TRBJ1-4; D not resolved. CDR3 amino acids: CASSIEGGRLFF. Here the CDR3 DNA reads TGTGCCAGTAGTATCGAAGGTGGTAGACTGTTTTTT.